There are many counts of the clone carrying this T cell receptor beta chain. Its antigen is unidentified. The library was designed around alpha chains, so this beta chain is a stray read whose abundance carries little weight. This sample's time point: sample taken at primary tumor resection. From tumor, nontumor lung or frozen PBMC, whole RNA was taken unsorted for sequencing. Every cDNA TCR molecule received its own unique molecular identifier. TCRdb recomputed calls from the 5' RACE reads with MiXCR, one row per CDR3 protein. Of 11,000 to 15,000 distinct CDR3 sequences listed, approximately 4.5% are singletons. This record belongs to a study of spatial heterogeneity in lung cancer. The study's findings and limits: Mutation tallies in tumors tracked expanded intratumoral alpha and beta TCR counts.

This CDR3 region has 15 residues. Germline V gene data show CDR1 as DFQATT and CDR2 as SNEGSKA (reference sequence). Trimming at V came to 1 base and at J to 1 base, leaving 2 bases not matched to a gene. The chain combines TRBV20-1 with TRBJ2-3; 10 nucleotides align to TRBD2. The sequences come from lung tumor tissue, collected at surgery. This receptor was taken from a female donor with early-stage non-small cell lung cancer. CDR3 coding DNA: TGCAGTGCTAGAGTAGGGACTAGCGGCACAGATACGCAGTATTTT. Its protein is CSARVGTSGTDTQYF.